This entry describes one T cell receptor beta chain. Documented treatment: around 19 received Ad26.COV2.S at low or high dose, single or two shots; roughly five received placebo; per-sample allocation not given. Day 63 following the first vaccine or placebo injection was when the samples were taken. The data stem from a study of Ad26.COV2.S vaccination and SARS-CoV-2 variants. For the study at large: Each vaccinee took Ad26.COV2.S intramuscularly, once or twice 56 days apart.

The repertoire was sequenced with immunoSEQ multiplex PCR; TCRdb's copy has only in-frame clones and lacks some. The repertoire holds about 680,000 clones, with approximately 88% as singletons. The V gene's germline CDR1 is SEHNR and CDR2 FQNEAQ (reference sequence). Trimming stripped 2 bases from V and 2 bases from J, with 9 bases between. CDR3 length: 15 residues. This specimen consisted of peripheral blood, obtained in a trial of Ad26.COV2.S vaccine versus placebo. The chain recombines TRBV7-9 with TRBJ1-4; maybe TRBD1 (5 bases). The source is a person aged 18-60 years who received the Ad26.COV2.S COVID-19 vaccine or a placebo. CDR3 in DNA: TGTGCCAGCAGCTTAATCGGGACGACTAATGAAAAACTGTTTTTT. This encodes CASSLIGTTNEKLFF.